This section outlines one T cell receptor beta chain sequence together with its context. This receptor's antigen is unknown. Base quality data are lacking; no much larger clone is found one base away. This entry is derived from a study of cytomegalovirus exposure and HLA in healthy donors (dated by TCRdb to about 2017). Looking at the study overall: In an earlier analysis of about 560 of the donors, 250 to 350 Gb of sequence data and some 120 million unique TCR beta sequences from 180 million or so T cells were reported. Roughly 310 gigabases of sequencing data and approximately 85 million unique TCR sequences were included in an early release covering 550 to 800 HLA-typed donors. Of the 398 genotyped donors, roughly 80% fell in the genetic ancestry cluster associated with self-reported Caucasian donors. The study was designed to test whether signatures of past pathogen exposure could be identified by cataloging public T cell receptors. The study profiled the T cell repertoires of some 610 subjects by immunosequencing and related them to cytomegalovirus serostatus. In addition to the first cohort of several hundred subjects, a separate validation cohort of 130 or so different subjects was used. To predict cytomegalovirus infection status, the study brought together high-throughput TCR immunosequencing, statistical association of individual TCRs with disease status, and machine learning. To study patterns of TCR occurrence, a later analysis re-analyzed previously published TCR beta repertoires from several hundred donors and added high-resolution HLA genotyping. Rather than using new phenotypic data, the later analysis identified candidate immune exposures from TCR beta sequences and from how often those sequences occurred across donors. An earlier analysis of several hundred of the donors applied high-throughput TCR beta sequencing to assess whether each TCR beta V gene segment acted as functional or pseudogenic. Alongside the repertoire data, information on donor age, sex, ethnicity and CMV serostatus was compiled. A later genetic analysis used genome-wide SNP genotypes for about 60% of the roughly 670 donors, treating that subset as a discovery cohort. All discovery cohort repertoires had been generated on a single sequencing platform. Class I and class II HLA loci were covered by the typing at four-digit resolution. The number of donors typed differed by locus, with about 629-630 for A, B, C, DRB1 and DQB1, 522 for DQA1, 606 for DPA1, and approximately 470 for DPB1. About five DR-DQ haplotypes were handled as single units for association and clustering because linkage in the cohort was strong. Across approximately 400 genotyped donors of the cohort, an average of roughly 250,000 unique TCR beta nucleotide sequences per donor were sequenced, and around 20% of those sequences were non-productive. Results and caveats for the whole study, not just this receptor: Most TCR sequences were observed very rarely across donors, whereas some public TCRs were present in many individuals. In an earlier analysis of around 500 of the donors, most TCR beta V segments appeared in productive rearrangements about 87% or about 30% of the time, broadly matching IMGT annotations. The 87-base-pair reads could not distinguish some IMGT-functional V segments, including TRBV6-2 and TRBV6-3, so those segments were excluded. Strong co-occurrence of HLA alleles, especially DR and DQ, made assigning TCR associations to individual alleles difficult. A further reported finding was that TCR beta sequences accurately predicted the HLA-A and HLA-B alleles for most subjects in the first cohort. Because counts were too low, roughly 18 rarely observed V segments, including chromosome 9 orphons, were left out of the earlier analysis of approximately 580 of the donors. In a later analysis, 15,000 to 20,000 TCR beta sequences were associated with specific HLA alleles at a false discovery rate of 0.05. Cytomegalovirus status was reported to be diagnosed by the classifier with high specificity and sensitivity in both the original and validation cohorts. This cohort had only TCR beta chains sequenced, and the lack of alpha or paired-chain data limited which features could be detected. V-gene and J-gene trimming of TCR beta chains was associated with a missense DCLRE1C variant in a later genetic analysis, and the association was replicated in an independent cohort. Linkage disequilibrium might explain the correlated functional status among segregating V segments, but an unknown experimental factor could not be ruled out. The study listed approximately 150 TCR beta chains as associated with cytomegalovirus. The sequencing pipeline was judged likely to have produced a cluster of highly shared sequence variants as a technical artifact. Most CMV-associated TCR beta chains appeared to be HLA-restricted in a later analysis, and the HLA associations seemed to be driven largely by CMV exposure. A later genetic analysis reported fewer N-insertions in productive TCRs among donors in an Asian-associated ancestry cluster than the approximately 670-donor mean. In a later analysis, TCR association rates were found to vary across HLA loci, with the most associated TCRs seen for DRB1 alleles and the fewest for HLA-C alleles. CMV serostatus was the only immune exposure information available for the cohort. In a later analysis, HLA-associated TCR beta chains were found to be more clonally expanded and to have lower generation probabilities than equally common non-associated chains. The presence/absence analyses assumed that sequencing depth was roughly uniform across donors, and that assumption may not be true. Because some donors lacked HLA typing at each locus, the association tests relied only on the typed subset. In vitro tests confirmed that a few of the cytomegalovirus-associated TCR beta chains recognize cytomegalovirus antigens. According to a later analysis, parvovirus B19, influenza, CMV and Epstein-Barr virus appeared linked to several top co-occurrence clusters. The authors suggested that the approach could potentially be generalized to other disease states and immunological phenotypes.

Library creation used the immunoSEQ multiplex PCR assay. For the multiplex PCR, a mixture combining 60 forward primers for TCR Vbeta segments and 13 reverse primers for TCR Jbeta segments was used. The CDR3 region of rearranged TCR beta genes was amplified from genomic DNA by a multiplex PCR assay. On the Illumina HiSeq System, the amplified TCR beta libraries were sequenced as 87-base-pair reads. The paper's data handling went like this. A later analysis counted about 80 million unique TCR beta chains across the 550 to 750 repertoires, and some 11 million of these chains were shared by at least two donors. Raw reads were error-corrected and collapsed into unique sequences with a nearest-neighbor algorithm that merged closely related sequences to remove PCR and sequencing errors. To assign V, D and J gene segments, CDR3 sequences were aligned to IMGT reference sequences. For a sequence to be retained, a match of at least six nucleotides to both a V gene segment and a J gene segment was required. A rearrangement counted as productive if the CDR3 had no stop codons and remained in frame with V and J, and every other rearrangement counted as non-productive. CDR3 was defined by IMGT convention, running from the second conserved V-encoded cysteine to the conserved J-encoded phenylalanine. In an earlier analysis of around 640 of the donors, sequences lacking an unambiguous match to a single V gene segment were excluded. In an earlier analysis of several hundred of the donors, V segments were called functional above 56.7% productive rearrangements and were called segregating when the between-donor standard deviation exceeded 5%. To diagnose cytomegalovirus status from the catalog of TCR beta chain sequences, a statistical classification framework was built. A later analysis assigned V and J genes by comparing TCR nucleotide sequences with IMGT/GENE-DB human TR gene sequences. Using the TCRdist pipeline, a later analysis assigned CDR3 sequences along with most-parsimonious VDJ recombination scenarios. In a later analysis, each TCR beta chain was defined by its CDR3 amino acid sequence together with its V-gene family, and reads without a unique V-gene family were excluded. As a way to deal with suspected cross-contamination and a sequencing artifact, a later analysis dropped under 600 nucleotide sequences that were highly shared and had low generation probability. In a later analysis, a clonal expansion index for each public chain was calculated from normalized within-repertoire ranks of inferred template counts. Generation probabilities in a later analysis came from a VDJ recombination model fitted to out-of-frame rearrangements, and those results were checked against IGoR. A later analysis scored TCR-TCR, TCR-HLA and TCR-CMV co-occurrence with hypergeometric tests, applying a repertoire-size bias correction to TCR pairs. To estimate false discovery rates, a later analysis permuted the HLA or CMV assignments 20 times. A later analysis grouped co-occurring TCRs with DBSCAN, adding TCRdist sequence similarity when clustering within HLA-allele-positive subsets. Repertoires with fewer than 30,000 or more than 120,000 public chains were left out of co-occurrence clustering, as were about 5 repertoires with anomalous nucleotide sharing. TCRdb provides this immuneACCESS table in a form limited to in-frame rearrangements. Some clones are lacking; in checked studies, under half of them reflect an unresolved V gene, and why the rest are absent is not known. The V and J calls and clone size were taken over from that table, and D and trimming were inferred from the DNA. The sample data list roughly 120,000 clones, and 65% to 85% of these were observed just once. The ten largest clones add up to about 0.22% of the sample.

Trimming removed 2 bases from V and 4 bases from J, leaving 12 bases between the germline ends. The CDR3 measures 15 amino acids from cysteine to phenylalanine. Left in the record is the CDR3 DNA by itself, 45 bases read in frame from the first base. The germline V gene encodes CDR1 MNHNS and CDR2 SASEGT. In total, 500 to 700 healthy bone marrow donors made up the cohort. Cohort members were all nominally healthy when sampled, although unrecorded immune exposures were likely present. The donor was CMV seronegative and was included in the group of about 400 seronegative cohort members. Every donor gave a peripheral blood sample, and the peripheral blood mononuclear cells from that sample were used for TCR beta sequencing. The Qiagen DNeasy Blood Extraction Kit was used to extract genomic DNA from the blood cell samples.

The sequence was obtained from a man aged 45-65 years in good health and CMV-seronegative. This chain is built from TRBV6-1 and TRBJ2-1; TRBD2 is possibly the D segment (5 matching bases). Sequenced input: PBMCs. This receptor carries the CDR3 CASSEWRGGYNEQFF. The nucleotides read TGTGCCAGCAGTGAATGGCGCGGCGGGTACAATGAGCAGTTCTTC.